The clone carrying this T cell receptor beta chain was seen a handful of times. The data derive from a study of CD8+CD57+ T cells in acquired aplastic anemia. The study profiled TCR beta VDJ and CDR3 using genomic DNA as template. TCRdb itself ran the reads through MiXCR, one entry per CDR3 protein. Of roughly 64,000 distinct CDR3 sequences listed, less than 65% were seen once; the top ten hold roughly 2.5%. This CDR3 has 15 residues. Trimming took 2 bases from V and 4 from J, leaving 12 bases between them. The source of this sequence is a human donor in good health, serving as a control. The chain couples TRBV12-3 or TRBV12-4 to TRBJ1-3; TRBD1 is a possible D gene (5 bases). Sequencing input: sorted CD4+, CD8+, or CD8+CD57+ T cells (not recorded which) from PBMCs. Here the CDR3 reads CASSLRMQGGNTIYF. The CDR3 DNA follows: TGTGCCAGCAGTTTAAGGATGCAGGGAGGAAACACCATATATTTT.